Listed below are T cell receptor beta chains from one sample, sequenced in a study of OX40 agonist ivuxolimab in advanced cancers. Sequenced by immunoSEQ multiplex PCR; TCRdb stores in-frame clones only, minus some. The data show 53,000 or so clones, approximately 81% seen once. Sequencing used CD4+ or CD8+ T cells sorted from blood, obtained in a trial of the OX40 agonist ivuxolimab. Receptor source: an adult with an advanced solid tumor such as melanoma, head and neck, liver or kidney cancer. Each CDR3 is given with its conserved first and last residue. The D gene is left open where the match is weak. Clone size is given for some rows only: seen once, a few or many times, or a class if the clone is expanded.

>.|.|TRBV2|TRBJ2-3
TGTGCCAGCAGTGAGGCTCTCGGTCTTAGCACAGATACGCAGTATTTT
CASSEALGLSTDTQYF
>TRBD1|few|TRBV11-2|TRBJ1-1
TGTGCCAGCAGCTTAGGGACAGGCGTTTCTTTCTTT
CASSLGTGVSFF
>TRBD1|.|TRBV19|TRBJ1-6
TGTGCCAGTAGCGAAAACCGGGACAGAAATTCACCCCTCCACTTT
CASSENRDRNSPLHF
>.|.|TRBV6-1|TRBJ1-1
TGTGCCAGCAGTGAAGGGGGCGGAGCTTTCTTT
CASSEGGGAFF
>.|few|TRBV29-1|TRBJ1-4
TGCAGCGTGGGGGAAACTAATGAAAAACTGTTTTTT
CSVGETNEKLFF
>.|.|TRBV9|TRBJ1-2
TGTGCCAGCAGCGTAGAAGGTTTCAAGTATGGCTACACCTTC
CASSVEGFKYGYTF
>TRBD1|.|TRBV7-7|TRBJ2-2
TGTGCCAGCAGCTTATTTGGACAGGGGGGAGCCGGGGAGCTGTTTTTT
CASSLFGQGGAGELFF
>TRBD1|.|TRBV28|TRBJ1-3
TGTGCCAGCAGTGGGACAGGGGTTGGAAACACCATATATTTT
CASSGTGVGNTIYF
>.|.|TRBV7-9|TRBJ2-1
TGTGCCAGCAGCCTACTACATGAGCAGTTCTTC
CASSLLHEQFF
>TRBD2|.|TRBV6-5|TRBJ2-7
TGTGCCAGCAGTTACATTGGCGGGAGGGCCTACGAGCAGTACTTC
CASSYIGGRAYEQYF
>TRBD1|.|TRBV7-2|TRBJ2-2
TGTGCCAGCAGACAGTCCGGGACAGGGGTATCCGGGGAGCTGTTTTTT
CASRQSGTGVSGELFF
>.|.|TRBV19|TRBJ1-3
TGTGCCAGTAGTATGGGCAGAGCAATCCAGGGAAACACCATATATTTT
CASSMGRAIQGNTIYF
>.|.|TRBV25-1|TRBJ1-5
TGTGCCAGCAGTGAAGGGGGTAGCAATCAGCCCCAGCATTTT
CASSEGGSNQPQHF
>TRBD2|.|TRBV18|TRBJ2-1
TGTGCCAGCCTTCCTAGCGGGAGGAACTTCAATGAGCAGTTCTTC
CASLPSGRNFNEQFF
>.|.|TRBV5-1|TRBJ2-2
TGCGCCAGCAGCTTGGTGGGGGGCACCGGGGAGCTGTTTTTT
CASSLVGGTGELFF
>.|.|TRBV18|TRBJ1-5
TGTGCCAGCTCACGGGAAAGGCCTAGCAATCAGCCCCAGCATTTT
CASSRERPSNQPQHF
>.|.|TRBV29-1|TRBJ1-2
TGCAGCGTTGATCCCCAGGATTCCTATGGCTACACCTTC
CSVDPQDSYGYTF
>.|.|TRBV7-2|TRBJ1-5
TGTGCCAGCAGCTTAGACCCTCCCGGAAGCAATCAGCCCCAGCATTTT
CASSLDPPGSNQPQHF
>.|.|TRBV6-5|TRBJ2-7
TGTGCCAGCAGTAAAGGCTACGAGCAGTACTTC
CASSKGYEQYF
>.|.|TRBV7-2|TRBJ2-7
TGTGCCAGCAGCTTAGCGATAATGGGGCGTGCCTACGAGCAGTACTTC
CASSLAIMGRAYEQYF
>TRBD1|many|TRBV28|TRBJ1-5
TGTGCCAGCAGACCAACAGGGGTTCCTTATCAGCCCCAGCATTTT
CASRPTGVPYQPQHF
>TRBD2|.|TRBV6-1|TRBJ2-1
TGTGCCACCCGGACTAGCGGGAGGGGGAACAATGAGCAGTTCTTC
CATRTSGRGNNEQFF
>.|.|TRBV19|TRBJ2-3
TGTGCCAGTAGTAGTCAGGGGGGATGGGGAGATACGCAGTATTTT
CASSSQGGWGDTQYF
>.|.|TRBV19|TRBJ1-2
TGTGCCAGTAGTACCCTCGGGTCGGGGGCGAGTCCGTATGGCTACACCTTC
CASSTLGSGASPYGYTF
>.|.|TRBV6-4|TRBJ2-7
TGTGCCAGCAGTGAGGCCGTCACCTCCTCCTACGAGCAGTACTTC
CASSEAVTSSYEQYF
>.|.|TRBV11-3|TRBJ1-3
TGTGCCAGCAGCACCGGGACGAGAAACACCATATATTTT
CASSTGTRNTIYF
>TRBD2|.|TRBV4-1|TRBJ2-2
TGCGCCAGCAGCCAGGCCCGAGGGGAACTAGCGAAGAACACCGGGGAGCTGTTTTTT
CASSQARGELAKNTGELFF
>.|.|TRBV6-4|TRBJ1-5
TGTGCCAGCAGTCCTGTGCAGGGACAATGGCCCCAGCATTTT
CASSPVQGQWPQHF